Listed below are T cell receptor beta chains from one sample, sequenced in a study of ipilimumab plus nivolumab after autologous stem cell transplantation. The assay was immunoSEQ multiplex PCR, and TCRdb's table has in-frame clones only and misses some. The sample yields some 41,000 clones, around 93% seen once. The sample here was PBMCs, taken in a trial of ipilimumab plus nivolumab as post-transplant consolidation. The receptors derive from a male donor with multiple myeloma. Both conserved end residues are part of each CDR3. Fields, in order: V gene, clone size, D gene, J gene, CDR3 DNA, CDR3 protein. D genes are given only for firm matches. Expanded clones get a size class; other rows say once, few or many, or leave the size out.

>TRBV5-5|-|-|TRBJ1-2
TGTGCCAGCAGCTCCACAGGGTACTATGGCTACACCTTC
CASSSTGYYGYTF
>TRBV2|-|-|TRBJ2-6
TGTGCCAGCACCCCGGGTTCTGGGGCCAACGTCCTGACTTTC
CASTPGSGANVLTF
>TRBV7-2|few|-|TRBJ2-2
TGTGCCAGCAGCTCGAGTAACACCGGGGAGCTGTTTTTT
CASSSSNTGELFF
>TRBV29-1|-|-|TRBJ1-2
TGCAGCGTTGAAGTCACCGTCAAAGGGAGGCATAACTATGGCTACACCTTC
CSVEVTVKGRHNYGYTF
>TRBV28|-|-|TRBJ2-5
TGTGCCAGCAGTACCCCCCCGAGGACGGAGACCCAGTACTTC
CASSTPPRTETQYF
>TRBV10-2|-|TRBD2|TRBJ2-3
TGCGCCAGCAGTGAAGGTAGCGGGGGAGCTAGCACAGATACGCAGTATTTT
CASSEGSGGASTDTQYF
>TRBV19|-|-|TRBJ1-1
TGTGCCAGTACTTCCGGACAGCCGAACACTGAAGCTTTCTTT
CASTSGQPNTEAFF
>TRBV9|-|-|TRBJ2-3
TGTGCCAGCAGCGTAATCGTAGCAGATACGCAGTATTTT
CASSVIVADTQYF
>TRBV19|-|-|TRBJ2-1
TGTGCCAGTAGTATCGGGGGGCACTACAATGAGCAGTTCTTC
CASSIGGHYNEQFF
>TRBV27|-|-|TRBJ1-1
TGTGCCAGCAGTTTCCAGGGAGGGGTGAACACTGAAGCTTTCTTT
CASSFQGGVNTEAFF
>TRBV28|-|-|TRBJ1-1
TGTGCCAGCAGTTTATTATACGGGCGCCACCGGAACACTGAAGCTTTCTTT
CASSLLYGRHRNTEAFF
>TRBV5-4|-|TRBD2|TRBJ2-3
TGTGCCAGCAGCGGACCTAGCGGGGGGTTAGGCACAGATACGCAGTATTTT
CASSGPSGGLGTDTQYF
>TRBV6-1|-|TRBD1|TRBJ2-2
TGTGCCAGCAGTGAATTCGCCGGACAGGGCGAAAACACCGGGGAGCTGTTTTTT
CASSEFAGQGENTGELFF
>TRBV11-2|-|-|TRBJ2-2
TGTGCCAGCAGCTTACAAAACACCGGGGAGCTGTTTTTT
CASSLQNTGELFF
>TRBV29-1|-|-|TRBJ1-1
TGCAGCGTTGAACGAGGAGCCGAAGCTTTCTTT
CSVERGAEAFF
>TRBV2|-|-|TRBJ1-2
TGTGCCAGCATCCCCGCGGGGTGGGATGGCTACACCTTC
CASIPAGWDGYTF
>TRBV19|-|TRBD1|TRBJ1-3
TGTGCCAGTGGAGACAGGGGCCTGGGAAACACCATATATTTT
CASGDRGLGNTIYF
>TRBV29-1|-|-|TRBJ2-7
TGCAGCGTTGAAGGGGGGGTTACCTACGAGCAGTACTTC
CSVEGGVTYEQYF
>TRBV4-2|-|-|TRBJ2-7
TGTGCCAGCAGCCAAGGAGTTGCGGGGGCCTCCTACGAGCAGTACTTC
CASSQGVAGASYEQYF
>TRBV6-5|-|TRBD1|TRBJ1-6
TGTGCCAGCAGTTACGGACAGGGTCGCTATAATTCACCCCTCCACTTT
CASSYGQGRYNSPLHF
>TRBV7-2|-|-|TRBJ2-3
TGTGCCAGCTCAACCAGGAATACGCAGTATTTT
CASSTRNTQYF
>TRBV5-1|-|-|TRBJ1-1
TGCGCCAGCAGCTTGAGCAACACTGAAGCTTTCTTT
CASSLSNTEAFF
>TRBV4-1|-|-|TRBJ2-7
TGCGCCAGCAGCCAAGATTGGCGGGAACTGTACGAGCAGTACTTC
CASSQDWRELYEQYF
>TRBV6-1|-|-|TRBJ1-2
TGTGCCAGCAGTGAGAGCCAGGGGAGCGGCTACACCTTC
CASSESQGSGYTF
>TRBV7-2|-|-|TRBJ2-7
TGTGCCAGCAGCCCCCGCCTTTGGGGCCTTTCCTACGAGCAGTACTTC
CASSPRLWGLSYEQYF
>TRBV6-6|-|TRBD2|TRBJ2-3
TGTGCCAGCAGTTACTCTCGAGACAGCGGGGGAGATACGCAGTATTTT
CASSYSRDSGGDTQYF
>TRBV4-3|-|TRBD2|TRBJ2-1
TGCGCCAGCAGCCAAGATGAGGCGGGAGGACCCTACAATGAGCAGTTCTTC
CASSQDEAGGPYNEQFF
>TRBV29-1|-|TRBD2|TRBJ2-1
TGCAGCGTTGTTCTAGCGGGAGCGTTAAATGAGCAGTTCTTC
CSVVLAGALNEQFF
>TRBV5-1|-|TRBD2|TRBJ2-1
TGCGCCAGCAGCTTGCCGGGACTAGCGGGGCTAGGGGGTAATGAGCAGTTCTTC
CASSLPGLAGLGGNEQFF
>TRBV27|-|-|TRBJ1-2
TGTGCCAGCACCACTGGGGGGCCTAACTATGGCTACACCTTC
CASTTGGPNYGYTF
>TRBV7-2|-|TRBD2|TRBJ2-7
TGTGCCAGCAGGCCCTATGGCGGGAGCACGGACGAGCAGTACTTC
CASRPYGGSTDEQYF
>TRBV4-2|-|-|TRBJ1-5
TGTGCCAGCAGCCAAGAAACAGATCTTAGCAATCAGCCCCAGCATTTT
CASSQETDLSNQPQHF
>TRBV5-4|-|TRBD2|TRBJ2-1
TGTGCCAGCAGCCGCCCGTCCGGGACTAGCGGTAATGAGCAGTTCTTC
CASSRPSGTSGNEQFF
>TRBV28|-|TRBD2|TRBJ2-1
TGTGCCAGCACCCGACTAGCGGGAGAGTCCTACAATGAGCAGTTCTTC
CASTRLAGESYNEQFF
>TRBV27|few|TRBD1|TRBJ1-6
TGTGCCAGCAGTTTTGGACAGGGGGATTCACCCCTCCACTTT
CASSFGQGDSPLHF
>TRBV5-6|-|-|TRBJ1-4
TGTGCCAGCAGCCCCACGGGGGGGGGCATCGGAACTAATGAAAAACTGTTTTTT
CASSPTGGGIGTNEKLFF
>TRBV18|once|TRBD2|TRBJ2-2
TGTGTCAGCTCACCCCGGACTAGCGGGAGTCAGACCGGGGAGCTGTTTTTT
CVSSPRTSGSQTGELFF
>TRBV28|-|-|TRBJ1-4
TGTGCCAGCAGTTTAAGCGTGGGGGTAACTAATGAAAAACTGTTTTTT
CASSLSVGVTNEKLFF
>TRBV7-6|-|-|TRBJ1-6
TGTGCCAGCAGCTTAGGGGGCGCAAATTCACCCCTCCACTTT
CASSLGGANSPLHF
>TRBV6-6|-|-|TRBJ1-2
TGTGCCAGCAGGCGGGGTAACTATGGCTACACCTTC
CASRRGNYGYTF
>TRBV4-2|-|-|TRBJ2-7
TGTGCCAGCAGCCAAGACGTGCAGTACGAGCAGTACTTC
CASSQDVQYEQYF
>TRBV4-3|-|-|TRBJ1-6
TGCGCCAGCAGCCAAGAGGCAGGCGATAATTCACCCCTCCACTTT
CASSQEAGDNSPLHF
>TRBV2|once|-|TRBJ1-5
TGTGCCAGCACGAATCAGCCCCAGCATTTT
CASTNQPQHF
>TRBV5-1|-|-|TRBJ2-3
TGCGCCAGCAGCTTGGGGTTCAGGGGTGGAACAGATACGCAGTATTTT
CASSLGFRGGTDTQYF
>TRBV6-1|-|TRBD1|TRBJ1-5
TGTGCCAGCAGCCTCGACAGGGGGCTGTCTCAGCCCCAGCATTTT
CASSLDRGLSQPQHF
>TRBV11-2|once|TRBD2|TRBJ2-3
TGTGCCAGCAGCTCCCGGACTAGCGGGGGCACAGATACGCAGTATTTT
CASSSRTSGGTDTQYF
>TRBV30|-|-|TRBJ2-1
TGTGCCTGGAGGGGATACAATGAGCAGTTCTTC
CAWRGYNEQFF
>TRBV7-9|-|-|TRBJ2-1
TGTGCCAGCAGCTCCTATAACAACAATGAGCAGTTCTTC
CASSSYNNNEQFF
>TRBV5-6|-|-|TRBJ2-1
TGTGCCAGCAGCCCGGAAGGGAGGTCCTACAATGAGCAGTTCTTC
CASSPEGRSYNEQFF
>TRBV4-3|once|TRBD2|TRBJ2-3
TGCGCCAGCAGCCAAGGTCTAGCGGGGGGGCGAATAGATACGCAGTATTTT
CASSQGLAGGRIDTQYF
>TRBV7-9|-|-|TRBJ1-4
TGTGCCAGCAGCTTAGTTCAGGATTATGAAAAACTGTTTTTT
CASSLVQDYEKLFF
>TRBV7-9|-|-|TRBJ1-1
TGTGCCAGCAGCCCGAGCCCGCCGAACACTGAAGCTTTCTTT
CASSPSPPNTEAFF
>TRBV7-2|once|-|TRBJ1-2
TGTGCCAGCAGCCTCCCCCCAGGGGTTCATGGCTACACCTTC
CASSLPPGVHGYTF
>TRBV28|-|-|TRBJ1-6
TGTGCCAGCAGCCGGGGACGGAGAGATAATTCACCCCTCCACTTT
CASSRGRRDNSPLHF
>TRBV11-3|-|-|TRBJ2-1
TGTGCCAGCAGCTTAGGACGGGCTACGGTCTTTGAGCAGTTCTTC
CASSLGRATVFEQFF
>TRBV19|-|TRBD2|TRBJ2-3
TGTGCCAGTAGTACCTTACTAGCGGGGGCAGATACGCAGTATTTT
CASSTLLAGADTQYF
>TRBV7-9|once|-|TRBJ2-2
TGTGCCAGCAGCTTACCCCGGGTTAGCGGGGAGCTGTTTTTT
CASSLPRVSGELFF
>TRBV5-4|-|-|TRBJ2-2
TGTGCCAGCAGCCTGGTTAGGGGGAGAGGCACCGGGGAGCTGTTTTTT
CASSLVRGRGTGELFF